Below, one TCR beta chain is given with its context. How the authors handled the data: Counts of nucleated cells, estimated from reference gene primer amplification, were obtained. Repertoires were generated with immunoSEQ multiplex PCR, while TCRdb's copy carries only in-frame clones and drops some. The DNA gave D and trimming, while V, J and clone size come from that table. The repertoire holds under 150,000 clones, with 84% as singletons. Which cohort a participant joined came from the clinical history participants gave. Up to 2 weeks before entering the study, exposed participants had met a COVID-19 case. The data were obtained in a study of blood T cell repertoires in COVID-19. Study in general: Sample material is recorded as cDNA or gDNA derived from T cells, B-cell-depleted T cells, or PBMCs.

The V and J ends lost 3 bases and 2 bases respectively, with 7 bases between them. The CDR3 length is 13 residues. V and J are TRBV12-3 or TRBV12-4 and TRBJ1-2; D is uncertain. This receptor was obtained from a woman aged 45-65 years who had been exposed to COVID-19. Sequences were obtained from PBMCs or T cells enriched from blood (not recorded which). The CDR3 protein is CASSLGSNYGYTF. CDR3 coding DNA: TGTGCCAGCAGTTTGGGCAGCAACTATGGCTACACCTTC.